These T cell receptor beta chains were read from a single sample in a study of breast tumors, draining lymph nodes, adjacent tissues. TCRdb independently ran MiXCR on the multiplex PCR reads; one entry per CDR3 protein. The table lists roughly 120,000 distinct CDR3 sequences, about 20% of them singletons, with over 3% in the top ten. The sample taken for sequencing was axillary lymph node tissue. The receptors shown here come from a female donor with breast cancer. Some clones in this sample may be carry-over from other donors' samples. The CDR3 runs from the conserved cysteine through the conserved F or W. The order of the fields is V gene, clone size, D gene, J gene, CDR3 DNA, CDR3 protein. D genes are given only for firm matches. Part of the rows lack a size; the others show once, few, many or a class for expanded clones.

TRBV30	many	-	TRBJ1-5	TGTGCCTGGCCCAGGACGGGTCAGCCCCAGCATTTT	CAWPRTGQPQHF
TRBV20-1	many	TRBD2	TRBJ2-1	TGCAGTGCTAGAAGCGAGCGGGGGGGCTATGAGCAGTTCTTC	CSARSERGGYEQFF
TRBV20-1	many	TRBD1	TRBJ1-6	TGCAGTGCGAAGCCCGGACAGGGAGATAATTCACCCCTCCACTTT	CSAKPGQGDNSPLHF
TRBV7-8	many	TRBD2	TRBJ2-1	TGTGCCAGCAGCCAGGGACTAGCGGACTCGTTCTTC	CASSQGLADSFF
TRBV27	many	-	TRBJ2-3	TGTGCCAGCAGTTCGCAGACCCTCGGCACAGATACGCAGTATTTT	CASSSQTLGTDTQYF
TRBV19	many	-	TRBJ1-6	TGTGCCAGTAGTATTCTCGACGAAGCATATAATTCACCCCTCCACTTT	CASSILDEAYNSPLHF
TRBV20-1	once	-	TRBJ2-3	TGCAGTGTTAGAGGCCAACCTAGCACAGATACACAGTATTTT	CSVRGQPSTDTQYF
TRBV20-1	many	-	TRBJ2-2	TGCAGTGCTAGATCGACAGGCCGTGACGGGGAGCTGTTTTTT	CSARSTGRDGELFF
TRBV20-1	many	-	TRBJ2-5	TGCAGTGCTCTTACTAGGGAGACCCAGTACTTC	CSALTRETQYF
TRBV3-1	-	TRBD1	TRBJ2-6	TGTGCCAGCAGCCGCGGGACAGGGGTCTCTGGGGCCAACGTCCTGACTTTC	CASSRGTGVSGANVLTF
TRBV20-1	many	-	TRBJ2-3	TGCAGTGCTAGAGAACCTAGCGTCACAGATACGCAGTATTTT	CSAREPSVTDTQYF
TRBV24-1	many	-	TRBJ2-5	TGTGCCACCAGTGATTTTTACCAAGAGACCCAGTACTTC	CATSDFYQETQYF
TRBV20-1	many	-	TRBJ2-3	TGCAGTGCTAGACTCTGGACTAGCACAGATACGCAGTATTTT	CSARLWTSTDTQYF
TRBV6-5	-	TRBD1	TRBJ1-1	TGTGCCAGCAGGGGGACAGGGATAGCTTTCTTT	CASRGTGIAFF
TRBV20-1	many	TRBD2	TRBJ2-3	TGCAGTGCGAAGCTAGCGGGAGCTACAGATACGCAGTATTTT	CSAKLAGATDTQYF
TRBV4-1	-	TRBD1	TRBJ2-6	TGCGCCAGCAGCCATAGGACAGGGGGCGGTGCGGTAGGGGCCAACGTCCTGACTTTC	CASSHRTGGGAVGANVLTF
TRBV7-2	many	-	TRBJ2-5	TGTGCCAGCAGCCAGTACCGGGACATAGAGACCCAGTACTTC	CASSQYRDIETQYF
TRBV6-4	many	-	TRBJ1-2	TGTGCCAGCAGTGACTCAGAGAGGGACGTCTATGGCTACACCTTC	CASSDSERDVYGYTF
TRBV7-2	many	-	TRBJ1-2	TGTGCCAGCAGCTTAGAGGGTCAGGGCTATGGCTACACCTTC	CASSLEGQGYGYTF
TRBV20-1	many	TRBD1	TRBJ2-3	TGCAGTGCTATTATACCGGGACAGGGATCCACAGATACGCAGTATTTT	CSAIIPGQGSTDTQYF
TRBV6-2/TRBV6-3	many	-	TRBJ2-7	TGTGCCAGCAGTTACTTGGCGAGTTACGAGCAGTACTTC	CASSYLASYEQYF
TRBV5-1	many	TRBD1	TRBJ2-5	TGCGCCAGCAGCTTTCGACAGGGGGTGGAGACCCAGTACTTC	CASSFRQGVETQYF
TRBV20-1	-	TRBD1	TRBJ1-2	TGCAGTGTTTTCGAGACAGGGGGCCTTCGGAGCGGTCCTAACTATGGCTACGCCTTC	CSVFETGGLRSGPNYGYAF
TRBV20-1	many	TRBD2	TRBJ2-3	TGCAGTGTTCAGACTAGCGGGAGATACGGACACACAGATACGCAGTATTTT	CSVQTSGRYGHTDTQYF
TRBV5-1	many	-	TRBJ2-5	TGCGCCAGCAGCTTGTCCGGGGCGTACCAAGAGACCCAGTACTTC	CASSLSGAYQETQYF
TRBV11-2	many	-	TRBJ2-7	TGTGCCAGCAGCTCCCCTGTCGCTACACAATACGAGCAGTACTTC	CASSSPVATQYEQYF
TRBV5-1	many	-	TRBJ1-4	TGCGCCAGCAGACAGGCAACTAATGAAAAACTGTTTTTT	CASRQATNEKLFF
TRBV9	many	TRBD2	TRBJ2-1	TGTGCCAGCAGCATAGGACTAGCGGGAGCTGAAGAGCAGTTCTTC	CASSIGLAGAEEQFF
TRBV11-1	many	TRBD1	TRBJ1-2	TGTGCCAGCAGCACCCGGACAGGGGAAAATGGCTACACCTTC	CASSTRTGENGYTF
TRBV20-1	many	TRBD2	TRBJ2-5	TGCAGTGCTAGAGATCCAGGACTAGCTATAGAGACCCAGTACTTC	CSARDPGLAIETQYF
TRBV10-3	few	-	TRBJ2-3	TGTGCCATCAGCGGGGGTATGGGCACAGATACGCAGTATTTT	CAISGGMGTDTQYF
TRBV7-2	-	TRBD2	TRBJ2-5	TGTGCCAGCAGCTTTGCGGGGGGGCCACAGGAGGCCCAGTACTTC	CASSFAGGPQEAQYF
TRBV20-1	few	-	TRBJ2-2	TGCAGTGCTAGAGATTTCAGAGCCGGCGCCGGGGAGCTGTTTTTT	CSARDFRAGAGELFF
TRBV27	many	TRBD2	TRBJ2-7	TGTGCCAGCGGCCGTAACGGGGACTACTCCTACGAGCAGTACTTC	CASGRNGDYSYEQYF
TRBV2	many	-	TRBJ2-5	TGTGCCAGCAGTGAATTGTTGGCCAACTCCGGGGGGACCCAGTACTTC	CASSELLANSGGTQYF
TRBV6-1	many	-	TRBJ1-2	TGTGCCAGCAGTGTGATAGGGGGTGGCTACACCTTC	CASSVIGGGYTF
TRBV4-2	many	-	TRBJ2-5	TGTGCCAGCAGCCCAAGGGGGGGGGCTGAGACCCAGTACTTC	CASSPRGGAETQYF
TRBV7-2	once	TRBD2	TRBJ2-1	TGTGCCAGCAGCCCCGACGGGGGGGGGGCTCGGAATGAGCAGTTCTTC	CASSPDGGGARNEQFF
TRBV28	-	-	TRBJ2-7	TGTGCCAGCACCTTCGAGAGCTCCTACGAGCAGTACTTC	CASTFESSYEQYF
TRBV6-5	many	-	TRBJ2-5	TGTGCCAGCAGGCGGGGAGCCCCCCAGGAGACCCAGTACTTC	CASRRGAPQETQYF
TRBV4-2	many	-	TRBJ2-7	TGTGCCAGCAGCCAAGATGGGGGGGGCAGGGACTCCTACGAGCAGTACTTC	CASSQDGGGRDSYEQYF